The 18 T cell receptor beta chains below were found in one sample sequenced in a study of blood T cell repertoires in COVID-19. Assay: immunoSEQ multiplex PCR; the TCRdb copy retains only in-frame clones and omits some. The sample holds roughly 300,000 clones, 80% to 90% seen once. The sequenced material came from PBMCs or T cells enriched from blood (not recorded which). Every receptor here comes from a woman aged 40-49 years with acute COVID-19.

The V and J genes are TRBV5-6 and TRBJ1-5; TRBD1 agrees at 7 bases. Germline V gene lookup returns CDR1 SGHDT and CDR2 YYEEEE. The CDR3 covers 14 residues. Trimming at V came to 4 bases and at J to 5 bases, leaving 6 bases not matched to a gene. The CDR3 region is CASSVGTADQPQHF. The DNA of the CDR3 is TGTGCCAGCAGCGTTGGGACAGCGGATCAGCCCCAGCATTTT.

The V and J genes are TRBV24-1 and TRBJ1-1; the D is unclear. The germline gives CDR1 KGHDR, CDR2 SFDVKD. V was clipped by 3 bases and J by 0 bases, with 7 bases between them. There are 14 residues in the CDR3. The CDR3 reads CATSDPRVNTEAFF. Here the CDR3 DNA reads TGTGCCACCAGTGATCCGCGAGTGAACACTGAAGCTTTCTTT.

This clone was seen only a few times. This same CDR3 is encoded by further DNA sequences in the sample. The CDR3 bases are TGTGCCAGCAGCTTAGGGGACAGGGTCCAAGAGACCCAGTACTTC. It translates to CASSLGDRVQETQYF. The J gene is TRBJ2-5, the V gene TRBV7-9; 9 bases align to TRBD1. Per the germline V gene, CDR1 is SEHNR and CDR2 is FQNEAQ (reference sequence). CDR3 length: 15 residues. Trimming removed 1 base from V and 1 base from J; junction bases left unmatched: 1.

The chain has TRBV5-1 and TRBJ2-1, with 13 bases lining up with TRBD2. This CDR3 is 16 amino acids long. Germline V gene lookup returns CDR1 SGHRS and CDR2 YFSETQ. V was pared by 5 bases and J by 5 bases, with 7 bases of the junction left unmatched. Here the CDR3 DNA reads TGCGCCAGCAGTCTCGGGACTAGCGGGAATAACAATGAGCAGTTCTTC. Its translation is CASSLGTSGNNNEQFF.

This chain joins TRBV11-2 and TRBJ1-4, with D possibly TRBD1 on 6 matching bases. Per the germline V gene, CDR1 is SGHAT and CDR2 is FQNNGV. The V gene lost 2 bases and the J gene lost 6 bases, with 19 bases spanning the gap. The CDR3 sequence is 17 residues long. The CDR3 nucleotides read TGTGCCAGCAGCTTAAGGAACGGGGGGGCATATTATGAAAAACTGTTTTTT. This gives the protein CASSLRNGGAYYEKLFF.

In this sample, this clone turned up once. Other nucleotide sequences from this sample produce the same CDR3. This sequence joins TRBV7-3 and TRBJ2-7; 9 bases fit TRBD1. V lost 6 bases and J lost 5; bases outside the gene matches: 8. The CDR3 is 14 residues long. CDR1 is SGHTA, CDR2 FQGTGA, per germline. CDR3: CASSPGTGTHEQYF. CDR3 nucleotides: TGTGCCAGCAGTCCCGGGACAGGGACCCACGAGCAGTACTTC.

The rearrangement joins TRBV5-1 to TRBJ2-7, with D maybe TRBD2 (6 bases). Germline CDR1 reads SGHRS; CDR2 reads YFSETQ. This CDR3 is built from 13 residues. V lost 0 bases and J lost 3, with 7 bases in between. CDR3 residues: CASSLVGGYEQYF. CDR3 nucleotide sequence: TGCGCCAGCAGCTTGGTGGGGGGCTACGAGCAGTACTTC.

This clone occurred once. The genes are TRBV7-6 and TRBJ2-2, with D perhaps matching TRBD1 (6 bases). CDR1 and CDR2 (germline): SGHVS, FNYEAQ. The V end lost 4 bases, the J end lost 5 bases, and 11 bases lay between the germline ends. The CDR3 is 14 residues long. CDR3 residues: CASSSRDTTGELFF. The DNA for the CDR3 is TGTGCCAGCAGCTCCCGGGACACAACCGGGGAGCTGTTTTTT.

This clone has only one observation. The V call is TRBV30, the J call TRBJ1-2; 8 bases are a match to TRBD1. CDR3 length: 14 amino acids. J gave up 2 bases and V 3 bases, and 5 bases lay outside the gene matches. Germline values: CDR1 GTSNPN, CDR2 SVGIG (reference sequence). In DNA form, the CDR3 reads TGTGCCTGGAGCGACAGGGGTCAGAACTATGGCTACACCTTC. Translating gives CAWSDRGQNYGYTF.

V usage is TRBV7-2 and J usage is TRBJ1-3; unclear D gene. V was trimmed by 4 bases and J by 0 bases, leaving 16 bases between them. Germline V gene sequence: CDR1 SGHTA, CDR2 FQGNSA. The CDR3 totals 17 residues. CDR3 in amino acids: CASSYQPQSISGNTIYF. CDR3 bases: TGTGCCAGCAGCTACCAACCACAGTCAATCTCTGGAAACACCATATATTTT.

The chain has TRBV28 and TRBJ2-2; 9 bases are shared with TRBD1. With V trimmed by 6 bases and J by 6 bases, 5 bases remained unmatched. This CDR3 spans 14 amino acids. CDR1 and CDR2 (germline): MDHEN, SYDVKM. As DNA, the CDR3 is TGTGCCAGCAGACAACAGGGGGCGGCCGGGGAGCTGTTTTTT. This codes for CASRQQGAAGELFF.

This rearrangement joins TRBV6-5 to TRBJ1-2; D might be TRBD1 (5 bases). Germline lookup yields CDR1 MNHEY and CDR2 SVGAGI. This CDR3 has 12 residues. V was trimmed by 6 bases and J by 4 bases, leaving 9 bases between them. The CDR3 DNA reads as TGTGCCAGCAGCCCGGACACCTATGGCTACACCTTC. This codes for CASSPDTYGYTF.

The genes are TRBV5-4 and TRBJ2-1; perhaps TRBD2 as D (6 bases). The CDR3 has 16 residues. The V and J ends lost 4 bases and 2 bases respectively, with 16 bases between them. Germline CDR1 and CDR2: SGHNT and YYREEE (reference sequence). This CDR3 reads CASSQQTSIPYNEQFF. CDR3 bases: TGTGCCAGCAGCCAACAAACTAGCATCCCCTACAATGAGCAGTTCTTC.

The V and J genes are TRBV6-2 or TRBV6-3 and TRBJ2-3, with D possibly being TRBD2 (7 bases). Germline CDR1 is MNHEY and CDR2 is SVGEGT. Trimming left V 2 bases short and J 2 bases short, with 11 bases between. The CDR3 is 15 residues long. CDR3 nucleotide sequence: TGTGCCAGCAGTTACGGGGCGGGGGCCACAGATACGCAGTATTTT. It translates to CASSYGAGATDTQYF.

The rearrangement links TRBV5-6 to TRBJ2-2, with 9 nucleotides matching TRBD2. This CDR3 contains 19 residues. The J segment lost 1 base and the V segment lost 0 bases, leaving 10 bases of the junction unmatched. The germline V gene has CDR1 SGHDT and CDR2 YYEEEE. The CDR3 DNA reads TGTGCCAGCAGCTTGGTTTGGTCCGGGACTAGCAGGAACACCGGGGAGCTGTTTTTT. The encoded protein is CASSLVWSGTSRNTGELFF.

V and J are TRBV19 and TRBJ2-2; D may be TRBD1 (5 bases). The CDR3 length is 14 residues. V was cut by 5 bases and J by 6 bases, with 13 bases left in between. The germline V gene has CDR1 LNHDA and CDR2 SQIVND (reference sequence). As DNA, the CDR3 is TGTGCCAGTAGTTTCCCAGGGTGGGCCGGGGAGCTGTTTTTT. This gives the protein CASSFPGWAGELFF.

The chain couples TRBV28 to TRBJ1-1; D gene uncertain. The ends were cut back, 4 bases at V and 0 bases at J, with 6 bases in the middle. The germline CDR1 and CDR2 sequences are MDHEN and SYDVKM. CDR3 length equals 13 residues. The CDR3 sequence: CASSSSLNTEAFF. CDR3 sequence (DNA): TGTGCCAGCAGTTCTAGCTTGAACACTGAAGCTTTCTTT.

The J gene is TRBJ2-3, the V gene TRBV19, with a weak D call TRBD2 (6 bases). CDR1 is LNHDA, CDR2 SQIVND, per germline (reference sequence). V was shortened by 9 bases and J by 0 bases, with 13 bases between the two germline ends. CDR3 length equals 14 residues. CDR3 sequence (DNA): TGTGCCAGCAGGGACTTCCTAAGCACAGATACGCAGTATTTT. Translated, it gives CASRDFLSTDTQYF.